The 22 T cell receptor beta chains listed next were all sequenced from one sample in a study of memory CD4+ T cells and cytomegalovirus serostatus. Generated by immunoSEQ multiplex PCR, the TCRdb table keeps only in-frame clones and is missing some. The repertoire consists of tens of thousands of clones, with 80% to 85% occurring once and the leading ten covering 1.1%. Single viable CD3+CD4+CD8-CD45RO+ cells were sorted as the memory CD4+ T cells. Source material: memory CD4+ T cells from blood. All receptors derive from an adult in good health and CMV-seronegative.

This chain connects TRBV25-1 to TRBJ2-1, with D maybe TRBD2 (5 bases). Germline values: CDR1 MGHDK, CDR2 SYGVNS. This CDR3 is 13 amino acids long. V was clipped by 8 bases and J by 9 bases, with 17 bases between them. The CDR3 sequence is CASGRTLAGEQFF. The CDR3 DNA reads TGTGCCAGCGGCCGGACTCTGGCGGGTGAGCAGTTCTTC.

CDR3 region: CASSDPGQGLSDEQFF. The CDR3 DNA sequence: TGTGCCAGCAGTGACCCGGGACAGGGCCTATCGGATGAGCAGTTCTTC. V is TRBV2 and J is TRBJ2-1, with 9 bases identical to TRBD1. Germline CDR1 and CDR2: SNHLY and FYNNEI. The CDR3 length is 16 residues. Trimming cost V 3 bases and J 8 bases; bases outside gene matches: 11.

The chain joins TRBV7-9 to TRBJ2-3, with 9 bases aligning to TRBD2. The J segment lost 4 bases and the V segment lost 4 bases, leaving 3 bases of the junction unmatched. Per the germline V gene, CDR1 is SEHNR and CDR2 is FQNEAQ (reference sequence). The CDR3 runs to 14 residues. The CDR3, as DNA: TGTGCCAGCAGCTATAGCGGGGGAGCAGATACGCAGTATTTT. This sequence encodes CASSYSGGADTQYF.

This clone came up once. The rearrangement uses TRBV5-6 and TRBJ1-2; D unresolved. V lost 4 bases to trimming and J lost 0 bases, with 13 bases between them. CDR1 and CDR2 from the germline V gene are SGHDT and YYEEEE. The CDR3 totals 15 residues. As DNA, the CDR3 is TGTGCCAGCAGCGCGAAACCGGGATCTAACTATGGCTACACCTTC. Its protein is CASSAKPGSNYGYTF.

The V gene is TRBV5-8, the J gene TRBJ2-1, with 8 bases matching TRBD2. CDR3 size: 15 residues. The germline V gene encodes CDR1 SGHTS and CDR2 YDEGEE. V was pared by 4 bases and J by 3 bases, with 6 bases of the junction left unmatched. This chain's CDR3 is CASSLAGQVYNEQFF. The CDR3 coding sequence is TGTGCCAGCAGCCTAGCGGGCCAAGTCTACAATGAGCAGTTCTTC.

This sequence joins TRBV28 and TRBJ1-1, with a tentative D call TRBD1 (5 bases). The CDR3 is 14 amino acids. CDR1 is MDHEN, CDR2 SYDVKM, per germline. Trimming removed 5 bases from V and 0 bases from J, with 10 bases in between. The CDR3 here is CASSVQVMNTEAFF. CDR3 DNA sequence: TGTGCCAGCAGTGTACAGGTCATGAACACTGAAGCTTTCTTT.

V and J are TRBV6-5 and TRBJ1-3, with TRBD1 as a possible D gene (5 bases). CDR1 and CDR2 from the germline V gene are MNHEY and SVGAGI. The CDR3 totals 13 residues. V was trimmed by 8 bases and J by 0 bases, leaving 8 bases between them. The CDR3 coding sequence is TGTGCCAGCGGGGGAAACTCTGGAAACACCATATATTTT. Encoded protein: CASGGNSGNTIYF.

The rearrangement uses TRBV11-1 and TRBJ2-7, with D unresolved. Germline V lookup: CDR1 SGHAT, CDR2 FQDESV (reference sequence). This CDR3 has 12 amino acids. The V and J ends lost 2 bases and 3 bases respectively, with 5 bases between them. The CDR3 region has the DNA TGTGCCAGCAGCTTATTAAGCTACGAGCAGTACTTC. Its protein is CASSLLSYEQYF.

The CDR3 region is CASSDHYGYTF. The DNA for the CDR3 is TGTGCCAGTTCGGACCACTATGGCTACACCTTC. The J gene is TRBJ1-2, the V gene TRBV19; D uncertain. The CDR3 extends over 11 amino acids. V lost 8 bases and J lost 3, with 7 bases in between. Germline V gene data show CDR1 as LNHDA and CDR2 as SQIVND (reference sequence).

This clone was counted a few times. This chain uses TRBV6-5 with TRBJ1-4; D not certain. This CDR3 comprises 14 residues. The germline CDR1 and CDR2 sequences are MNHEY and SVGAGI. The V end was cut by 0 bases, the J end by 11 bases, with 13 bases between. For the CDR3, the DNA is TGTGCCAGCAGTTACTCGATGGGAAGGGAGAAACTGTTTTTT. Encoded protein: CASSYSMGREKLFF.

The rearrangement uses TRBV7-6 and TRBJ2-1, with TRBD2 matching 9 bases. The V and J ends lost 2 bases and 9 bases, in that order; junction bases with no gene match: 11. The CDR3 is 16 amino acids. Germline CDR1 is SGHVS and CDR2 is FNYEAQ. The CDR3 reads CASSLLAGTSNGEQFF. The DNA of the CDR3 is TGTGCCAGCAGCTTATTGGCCGGGACTAGCAACGGTGAGCAGTTCTTC.

The V call is TRBV19, the J call TRBJ2-1; perhaps TRBD2 as D (5 bases). The CDR3 contains 14 residues. Germline CDR1 is LNHDA and CDR2 is SQIVND (reference sequence). Deletions cut 6 bases from V and 0 bases from J, with 9 bases between. CDR3 bases: TGTGCCAGTAGCGGGATGGGCTCCTACAATGAGCAGTTCTTC. Translating gives CASSGMGSYNEQFF.

This chain connects TRBV4-3 to TRBJ2-7, with 9 bases matching TRBD2. This CDR3 spans 15 amino acids. J lost 4 bases, V lost 1 base, and 5 bases had no gene match. The germline CDR1 and CDR2 sequences are LGHNA and YSLEER. This chain's CDR3 is CASSQGVAGVYEQYF. DNA for the CDR3: TGCGCCAGCAGCCAAGGGGTAGCGGGAGTTTACGAGCAGTACTTC.

The V and J genes are TRBV11-3 and TRBJ2-1; 11 bases match TRBD2. Germline values: CDR1 SGHNT, CDR2 YENEEA. The CDR3 has 18 residues. With V trimmed by 0 bases and J by 0 bases, 4 bases remained unmatched. The CDR3 DNA sequence: TGTGCCAGCAGCTTAGATTACACTAGCGGGGGCTCCTACAATGAGCAGTTCTTC. It yields the protein CASSLDYTSGGSYNEQFF.

The chain uses TRBV14 and TRBJ1-3, with D possibly being TRBD1 (5 bases). Germline CDR1 SGHDN, CDR2 FVKESK. V shed 5 bases and J shed 4 bases, with 6 bases lying between them. The CDR3 runs 12 residues. The CDR3 nucleotides are TGTGCCAGCAGCTACAGGGGAAACACCATATATTTT. This codes for CASSYRGNTIYF.

This clone was seen a handful of times. The rearrangement joins TRBV5-1 to TRBJ2-1, with D possibly TRBD1 on 5 matching bases. Trimming took off 2 bases at V and 7 bases at J, with 16 bases between the two ends. The CDR3 sequence is 15 residues long. Germline V gives CDR1 SGHRS, CDR2 YFSETQ. CDR3 sequence (DNA): TGCGCCAGCAGCTTTGGCAGGGCATTTGGGAATGAGCAGTTCTTC. Its protein product is CASSFGRAFGNEQFF. Complete variable domain (other parts from reference TRBV5-1 and TRBJ2-1): KAGVTQTPRYLIKTRGQQVTLSCSPISGHRSVSWYQQTPGQGLQFLFEYFSETQRNKGNFPGRFSGRQFSNSRSEMNVSTLELGDSALYLCASSFGRAFGNEQFFGPGTRLTVL.

This clone showed up just a few times. The chain links TRBV28 to TRBJ1-1; D gene uncertain. Trimming took off 2 bases at V and 5 bases at J, with 36 bases between the two ends. Germline assignment: CDR1 MDHEN and CDR2 SYDVKM. This CDR3 is 22 amino acids long. The CDR3 DNA follows: TGTGCCAGCAGTTTAGGGTTTCGATTTCAGCTCTCCCAGGCAGGAGGATGGACTGAAGCTTTCTTT. Its protein product is CASSLGFRFQLSQAGGWTEAFF.

CDR3 loop: CASSQRTGLGEQFF. The CDR3 coding sequence is TGCGCCAGCAGCCAGCGGACAGGGCTTGGAGAGCAGTTCTTC. This chain uses TRBV5-1 with TRBJ2-1, with 8 nucleotides matching TRBD1. Germline loops: CDR1 SGHRS, CDR2 YFSETQ. This CDR3 region has 14 residues. Germline trimming cut 4 bases from V and 10 bases from J; bases unmatched to any gene: 10.

The chain has TRBV30 and TRBJ1-2, with D hard to call. Germline V gene lookup returns CDR1 GTSNPN and CDR2 SVGIG (reference sequence). Deletions cut 0 bases from V and 5 bases from J, with 10 bases between. The CDR3 has 13 residues. The CDR3 DNA reads TGTGCCTGGAGTGTTGAACGAACGTATGGCTACACCTTC. Its translation is CAWSVERTYGYTF.

This chain links TRBV18 with TRBJ2-7, with 8 bases fitting TRBD2. Trimming at V came to 5 bases and at J to 1 base, leaving 4 bases not matched to a gene. The length of the CDR3 is 14 residues. Per germline, CDR1 KGHSH and CDR2 LQKENI. The CDR3 sequence is CASSSGGGSYEQYF. DNA for the CDR3: TGTGCCAGCTCATCCGGGGGGGGGTCCTACGAGCAGTACTTC. The full variable domain, its missing parts supplied by reference TRBV18 and TRBJ2-7, is NAGVMQNPRHLVRRRGQEARLRCSPMKGHSHVYWYRQLPEEGLKFMVYLQKENIIDESGMPKERFSAEFPKEGPSILRIQQVVRGDSAAYFCASSSGGGSYEQYFGPGTRLTVT.

The V call is TRBV5-1, the J call TRBJ2-2; D call uncertain. The CDR3 is made up of 15 amino acids. With 0 bases removed from V and 6 bases from J, the gap between germline ends came to 12 bases. Germline loops: CDR1 SGHRS, CDR2 YFSETQ. CDR3 in amino acids: CASSLDQTGAGELFF. CDR3 DNA sequence: TGCGCCAGCAGCTTGGATCAGACCGGTGCCGGGGAGCTGTTTTTT. Based on the CDR3 plus reference TRBV5-1 and TRBJ2-2, the full variable domain is KAGVTQTPRYLIKTRGQQVTLSCSPISGHRSVSWYQQTPGQGLQFLFEYFSETQRNKGNFPGRFSGRQFSNSRSEMNVSTLELGDSALYLCASSLDQTGAGELFFGEGSRLTVL.

The gene calls are TRBV2 and TRBJ1-6; D is uncertain. Germline CDR1 and CDR2: SNHLY and FYNNEI. Trimming removed 2 bases from V and 4 bases from J, with 12 bases in between. The CDR3 runs to 16 residues. The CDR3 sequence: CASSERAQNYNSPLHF. Written as DNA, the CDR3 is TGTGCCAGCAGTGAAAGGGCACAGAATTATAATTCACCCCTCCACTTT.